This paragraph covers one TCR beta chain sequence. Here immunoSEQ multiplex PCR was the method, and the copy in TCRdb shows in-frame clones only, minus some. The table includes about 18,000 clones, around 89% detected once. This sample is drawn from a study of T cells in localized non-small cell lung cancer. Germline-derived CDR1 and CDR2 are GTSNPN and SVGIG (reference sequence). The CDR3 length is 14 residues. V was pared by 8 bases and J by 4 bases, with 11 bases of the junction left unmatched. The sequence came from a male donor at least 60 years old with stage II squamous cell lung carcinoma. Sample: peripheral blood, taken before any cancer treatment. The V call is TRBV30, the J call TRBJ2-1, with TRBD2 matching 7 bases. CDR3 nucleotide sequence: TGTGCCGGGCGCAATAGACTAGCTTACAATGAGCAGTTCTTC. Its protein product is CAGRNRLAYNEQFF.